These 10 T cell receptor beta chains were all obtained from the same sample, sequenced in a study of blood T cell repertoires in COVID-19. Sequencing was performed with immunoSEQ multiplex PCR; in TCRdb, only in-frame clones are kept and a portion is missing. Found here are a few hundred thousand clones, roughly 85% of them singletons; the top ten hold approximately 5%. Sequenced sample: PBMCs or T cells enriched from blood (not recorded which). Every receptor here comes from a woman aged 25 to 39 who had recovered from COVID-19.

J is TRBJ1-1 and V is TRBV30, with D perhaps TRBD1 (5 bases). Germline V CDR1 and CDR2: GTSNPN, SVGIG (reference sequence). V dropped 3 bases and J dropped 6 bases, with 14 bases sitting between them. CDR3 size: 13 residues. The CDR3 DNA is TGTGCCTGGAGGGGGGGACCTGAACCTGAAGCTTTCTTT. Translated: CAWRGGPEPEAFF.

This clone was seen a single time. The CDR3 is CASSYQTGASYEQYF. The CDR3, as DNA: TGTGCCAGCAGTTACCAGACAGGCGCTTCCTACGAGCAGTACTTC. V is TRBV6-5 and J is TRBJ2-7; D may be TRBD1 (6 bases). The CDR3 contains 15 residues. Deletions cut 2 bases from V and 1 base from J, with 12 bases between. Germline CDR1 is MNHEY and CDR2 is SVGAGI.

The chain is built from TRBV25-1 and TRBJ2-4; 8 bases map to TRBD2. CDR3 length equals 15 residues. Germline V lookup: CDR1 MGHDK, CDR2 SYGVNS. Trimming cost V 6 bases and J 5 bases; bases outside gene matches: 9. DNA for the CDR3: TGTGCCAGCAGCTACGGGGGGGGCTCCGAAAACATTCAGTACTTC. Protein product: CASSYGGGSENIQYF.

The chain uses TRBV19 and TRBJ2-7; TRBD1 agrees at 7 bases. CDR3 length: 12 amino acids. The germline CDR1 and CDR2 sequences are LNHDA and SQIVND (reference sequence). Trimming removed 3 bases from V and 6 bases from J; junction bases left unmatched: 2. CDR3 bases: TGTGCCAGTAGTATGTCAGGGGGCGAGCAGTACTTC. Its translation: CASSMSGGEQYF.

The chain combines TRBV7-9 with TRBJ1-2, with TRBD1 matching 9 bases. The CDR3 spans 16 residues. Germline values: CDR1 SEHNR, CDR2 FQNEAQ (reference sequence). V trimming: 3 bases; J trimming: 2 bases; junction bases outside the gene matches: 7. Written as DNA, the CDR3 is TGTGCCAGCAGCTTCTCTTCCGACAGGGGGAACTATGGCTACACCTTC. Its translation is CASSFSSDRGNYGYTF.

This clone was seen a single time. The chain couples TRBV6-5 to TRBJ1-1; tentatively, D is TRBD1 (6 bases). V dropped 10 bases and J dropped 6 bases, with 24 bases sitting between them. Germline V gene lookup returns CDR1 MNHEY and CDR2 SVGAGI. The CDR3 is 15 amino acids. DNA of the CDR3: TGTGCCACCGTGGCAGGGGCACCGCGGGGGTCTGAAGCTTTCTTT. This gives the protein CATVAGAPRGSEAFF.

The gene calls are TRBV5-1 and TRBJ1-5, with TRBD1 matching over 10 bases. Germline CDR1 reads SGHRS; CDR2 reads YFSETQ. V shed 5 bases, J shed 3 bases, and the junction held 5 bases outside the gene matches. The CDR3 is 15 residues long. The CDR3 sequence is CASSMGQGSNQPQHF. The CDR3 DNA is TGCGCCAGCAGTATGGGACAGGGGTCCAATCAGCCCCAGCATTTT. Full variable domain (outside the CDR3, taken from reference TRBV5-1 and TRBJ1-5): KAGVTQTPRYLIKTRGQQVTLSCSPISGHRSVSWYQQTPGQGLQFLFEYFSETQRNKGNFPGRFSGRQFSNSRSEMNVSTLELGDSALYLCASSMGQGSNQPQHFGDGTRLSIL.

This chain joins TRBV15 and TRBJ2-3, with 10 bases identical to TRBD2. Germline-derived CDR1 and CDR2 are LNHNV and YYDKDF (reference sequence). This CDR3 spans 15 amino acids. V lost 7 bases to trimming and J lost 8 bases; unmatched junction nucleotides: 12. The CDR3 DNA is TGTGCCACCACCCTCGAGCGGGGGGGCGGTGGTACGCAGTATTTT. It translates to CATTLERGGGGTQYF.

V is TRBV4-2 and J is TRBJ2-3; 8 nucleotides match TRBD2. The V and J ends lost 4 bases and 0 bases, in that order; junction bases with no gene match: 9. The CDR3 has 17 residues. Per the germline V gene, CDR1 is LGHNA and CDR2 is YNFKEQ. Here the CDR3 DNA reads TGTGCCAGCAGCCCAACGGGGGGGGCTAGGAGCACAGATACGCAGTATTTT. Its protein product is CASSPTGGARSTDTQYF.

This clone appeared a few times. The V call is TRBV9, the J call TRBJ1-3; 12 bases align to TRBD1. V shed 7 bases and J 1 base; nucleotides not matched to a gene: 3. CDR1 SGDLS and CDR2 YYNGEE come from the germline V gene. CDR3 length: 15 residues. CDR3 sequence: CASRGQGASGNTIYF. The CDR3 coding sequence is TGTGCCAGCCGGGGACAGGGGGCGTCTGGAAACACCATATATTTT.